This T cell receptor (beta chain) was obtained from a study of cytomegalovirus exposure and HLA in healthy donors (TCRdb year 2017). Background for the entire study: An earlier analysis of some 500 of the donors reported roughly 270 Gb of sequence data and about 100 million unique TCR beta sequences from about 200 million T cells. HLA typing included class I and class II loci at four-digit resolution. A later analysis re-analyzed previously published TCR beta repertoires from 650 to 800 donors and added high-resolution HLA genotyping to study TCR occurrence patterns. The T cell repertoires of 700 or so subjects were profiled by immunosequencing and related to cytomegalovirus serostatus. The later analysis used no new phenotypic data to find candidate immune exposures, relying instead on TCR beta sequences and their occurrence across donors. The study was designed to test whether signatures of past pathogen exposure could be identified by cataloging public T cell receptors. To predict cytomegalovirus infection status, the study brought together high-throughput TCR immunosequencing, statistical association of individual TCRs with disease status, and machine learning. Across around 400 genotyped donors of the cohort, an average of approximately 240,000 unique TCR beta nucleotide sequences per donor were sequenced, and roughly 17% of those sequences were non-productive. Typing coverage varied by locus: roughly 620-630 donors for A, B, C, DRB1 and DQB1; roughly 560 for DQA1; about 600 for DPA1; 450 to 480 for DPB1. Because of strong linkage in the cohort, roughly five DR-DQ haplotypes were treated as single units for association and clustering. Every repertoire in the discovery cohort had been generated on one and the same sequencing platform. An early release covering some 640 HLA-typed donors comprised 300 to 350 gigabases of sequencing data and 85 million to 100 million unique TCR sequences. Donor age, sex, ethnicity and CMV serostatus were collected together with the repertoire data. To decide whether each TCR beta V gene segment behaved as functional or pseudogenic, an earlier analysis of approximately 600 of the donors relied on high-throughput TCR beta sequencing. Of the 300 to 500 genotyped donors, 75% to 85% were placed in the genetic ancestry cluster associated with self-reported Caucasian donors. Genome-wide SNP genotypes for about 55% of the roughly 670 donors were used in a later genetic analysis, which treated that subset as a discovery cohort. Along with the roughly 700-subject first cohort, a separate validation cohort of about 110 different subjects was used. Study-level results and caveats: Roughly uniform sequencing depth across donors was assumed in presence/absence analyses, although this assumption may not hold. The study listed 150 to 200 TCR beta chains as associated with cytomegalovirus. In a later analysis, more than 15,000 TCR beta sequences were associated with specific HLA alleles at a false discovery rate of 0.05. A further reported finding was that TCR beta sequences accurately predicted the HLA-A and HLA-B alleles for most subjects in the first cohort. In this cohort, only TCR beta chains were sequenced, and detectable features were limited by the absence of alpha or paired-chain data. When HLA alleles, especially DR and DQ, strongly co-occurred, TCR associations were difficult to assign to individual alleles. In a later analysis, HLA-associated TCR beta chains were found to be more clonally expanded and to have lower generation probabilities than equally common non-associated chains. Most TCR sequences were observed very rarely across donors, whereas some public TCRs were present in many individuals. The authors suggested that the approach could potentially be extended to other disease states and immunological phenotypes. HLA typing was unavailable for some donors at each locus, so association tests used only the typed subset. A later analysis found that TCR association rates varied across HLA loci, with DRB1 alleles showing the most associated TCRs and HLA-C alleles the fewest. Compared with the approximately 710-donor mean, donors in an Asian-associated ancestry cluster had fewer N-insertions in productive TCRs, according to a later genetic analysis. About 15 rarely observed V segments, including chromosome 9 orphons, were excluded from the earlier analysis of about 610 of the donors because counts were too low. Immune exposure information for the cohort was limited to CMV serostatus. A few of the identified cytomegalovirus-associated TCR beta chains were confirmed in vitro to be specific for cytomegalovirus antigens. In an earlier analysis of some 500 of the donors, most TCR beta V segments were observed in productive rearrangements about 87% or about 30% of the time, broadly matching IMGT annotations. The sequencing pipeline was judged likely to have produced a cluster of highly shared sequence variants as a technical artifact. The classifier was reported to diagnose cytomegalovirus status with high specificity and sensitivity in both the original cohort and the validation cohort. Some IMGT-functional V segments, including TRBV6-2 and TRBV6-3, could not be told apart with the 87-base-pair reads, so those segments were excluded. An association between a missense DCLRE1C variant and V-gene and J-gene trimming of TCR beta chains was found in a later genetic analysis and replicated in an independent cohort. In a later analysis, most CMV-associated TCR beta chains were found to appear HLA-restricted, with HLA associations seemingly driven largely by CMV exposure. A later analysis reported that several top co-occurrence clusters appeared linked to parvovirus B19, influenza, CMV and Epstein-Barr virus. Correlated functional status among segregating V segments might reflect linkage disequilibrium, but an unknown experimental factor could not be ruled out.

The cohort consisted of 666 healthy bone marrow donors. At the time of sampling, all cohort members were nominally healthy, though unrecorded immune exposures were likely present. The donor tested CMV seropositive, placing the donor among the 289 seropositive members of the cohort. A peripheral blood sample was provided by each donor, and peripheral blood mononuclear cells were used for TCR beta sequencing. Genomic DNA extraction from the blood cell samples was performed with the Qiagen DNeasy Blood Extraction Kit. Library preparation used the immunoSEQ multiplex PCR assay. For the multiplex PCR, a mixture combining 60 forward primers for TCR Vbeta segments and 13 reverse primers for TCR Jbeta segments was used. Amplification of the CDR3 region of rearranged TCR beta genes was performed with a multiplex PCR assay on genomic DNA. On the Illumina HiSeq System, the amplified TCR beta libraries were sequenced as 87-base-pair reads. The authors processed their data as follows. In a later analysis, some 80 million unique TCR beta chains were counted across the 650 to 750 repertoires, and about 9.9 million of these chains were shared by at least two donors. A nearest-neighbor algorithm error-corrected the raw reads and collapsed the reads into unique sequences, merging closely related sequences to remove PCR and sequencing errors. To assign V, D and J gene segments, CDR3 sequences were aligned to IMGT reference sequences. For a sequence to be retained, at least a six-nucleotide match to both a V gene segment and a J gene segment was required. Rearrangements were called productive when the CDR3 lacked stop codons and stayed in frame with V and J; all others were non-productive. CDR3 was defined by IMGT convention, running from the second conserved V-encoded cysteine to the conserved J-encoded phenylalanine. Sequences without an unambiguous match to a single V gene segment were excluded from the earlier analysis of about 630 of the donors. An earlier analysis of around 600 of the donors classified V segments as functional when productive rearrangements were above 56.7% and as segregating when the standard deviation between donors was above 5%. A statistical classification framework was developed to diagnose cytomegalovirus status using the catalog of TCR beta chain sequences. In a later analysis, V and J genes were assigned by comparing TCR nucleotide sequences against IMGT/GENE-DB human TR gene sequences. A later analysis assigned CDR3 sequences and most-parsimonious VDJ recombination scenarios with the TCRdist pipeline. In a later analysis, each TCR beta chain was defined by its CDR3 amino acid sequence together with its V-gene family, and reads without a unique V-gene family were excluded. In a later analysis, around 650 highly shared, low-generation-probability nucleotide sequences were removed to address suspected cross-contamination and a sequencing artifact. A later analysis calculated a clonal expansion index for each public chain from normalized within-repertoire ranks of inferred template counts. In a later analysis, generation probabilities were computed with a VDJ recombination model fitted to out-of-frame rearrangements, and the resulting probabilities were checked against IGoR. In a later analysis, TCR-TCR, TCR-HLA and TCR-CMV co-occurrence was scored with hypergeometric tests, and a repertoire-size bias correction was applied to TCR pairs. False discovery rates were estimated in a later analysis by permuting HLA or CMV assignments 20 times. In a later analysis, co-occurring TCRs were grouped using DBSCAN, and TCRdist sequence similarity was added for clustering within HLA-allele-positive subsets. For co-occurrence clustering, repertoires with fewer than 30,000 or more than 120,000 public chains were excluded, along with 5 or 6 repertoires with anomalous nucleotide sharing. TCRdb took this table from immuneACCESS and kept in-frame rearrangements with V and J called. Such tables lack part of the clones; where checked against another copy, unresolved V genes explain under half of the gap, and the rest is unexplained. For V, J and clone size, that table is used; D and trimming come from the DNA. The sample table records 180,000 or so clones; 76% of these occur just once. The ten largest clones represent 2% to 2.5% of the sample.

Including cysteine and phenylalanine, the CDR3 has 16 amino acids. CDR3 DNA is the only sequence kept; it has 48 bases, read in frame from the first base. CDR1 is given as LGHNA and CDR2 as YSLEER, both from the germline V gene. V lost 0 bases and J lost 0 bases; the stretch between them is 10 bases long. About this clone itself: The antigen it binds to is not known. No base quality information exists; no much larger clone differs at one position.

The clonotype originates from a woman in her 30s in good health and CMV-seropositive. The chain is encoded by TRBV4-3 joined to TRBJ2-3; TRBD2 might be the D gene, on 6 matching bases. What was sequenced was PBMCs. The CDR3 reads CASSQEGTHSTDTQYF. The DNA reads TGCGCCAGCAGCCAAGAGGGGACTCATAGCACAGATACGCAGTATTTT.